This T cell receptor beta chain derives from a study of CD4 and CD8 cells across lung adenocarcinoma regions. Localized lung adenocarcinoma, a non-small cell lung cancer, affected the donors. TCRdb itself ran the PCR reads through MiXCR, one entry per CDR3 protein. Here the sample spans 18,000 or so distinct CDR3 sequences, roughly half being singletons. The length of the CDR3 is 16 residues. CDR1 and CDR2 (germline): MNHEY, SMNVEV (reference sequence). The ends were cut back, 5 bases at V and 0 bases at J, with 14 bases in the middle. The specimen sequenced was CD8+ T cells from the center of a lung tumor. The source of this sequence is a female donor with lung adenocarcinoma. The CD4 and CD8 labels of this study may be unreliable. This chain links TRBV27 with TRBJ2-4; D uncertain. The CDR3 loop is CASSVTGRRAKNIQYF. CDR3 bases: TGTGCCAGCAGTGTCACGGGCCGGAGAGCCAAAAACATTCAGTACTTC.